A selection of T cell receptor beta chains follows, all from one sample in a study of T cell changes during pregnancy in multiple sclerosis. The repertoire was sequenced with immunoSEQ multiplex PCR; TCRdb's copy has only in-frame clones and lacks some. Found here are approximately 70,000 clones, roughly 91% of them singletons; the top ten hold less than 0.85%. This material consisted of peripheral blood, taken in the third trimester of pregnancy. The receptors here all came from a female donor in good health, enrolled as a control in a pregnancy study. The conserved cysteine and the conserved F or W are not part of the CDR3 here. Fields, in order: V gene, CDR3 protein.

v_call: TRBV5-1; cdr3_aa: ASSLEAGNQPQH
v_call: TRBV15; cdr3_aa: ATSREVGSSGNTIY
v_call: TRBV5-1; cdr3_aa: ASSLEGAGSF
v_call: TRBV10-3; cdr3_aa: AISGTGAYEQY
v_call: TRBV19; cdr3_aa: ASSIGVGTEAF
v_call: TRBV19; cdr3_aa: ASSRTSGRPNEQF
v_call: TRBV6-5; cdr3_aa: ASRLAGVHEQY
v_call: TRBV7-2; cdr3_aa: ASSLRDSGGPQH
v_call: TRBV7-2; cdr3_aa: ASSNRPQGSDQPQH
v_call: TRBV7-9; cdr3_aa: ASIGGAEQGYNEQF
v_call: TRBV7-9; cdr3_aa: ASIAGTAAYEQY
v_call: TRBV6-5; cdr3_aa: ASSYPGNYGYT
v_call: TRBV6-6; cdr3_aa: ASSPDRTSSGNTIY
v_call: TRBV5-1; cdr3_aa: ASSVDRAFTDTQY